The rows below give T cell receptor beta chains drawn from one sample of a study of CXCR3-negative and CXCR3-positive naive CD8 T cells. TCRdb re-called the 5' RACE reads; every CDR3 protein appears as one record, without DNA. The table lists around 50,000 distinct CDR3 sequences. Sample: naive CXCR3- CD8+ T cells from blood. The receptors here all came from a human donor in good health. Some clones in this sample may be carry-over from other donors' samples. The CDR3 runs from the conserved cysteine through the conserved F or W. Clone size is shown for a subset of rows, as once, few, many or a class of expanded clone.

clone_size	v_call	j_call	cdr3_aa
NA	TRBV6-5	TRBJ1-1	CASSYGTEMNTEAFF
NA	TRBV6-5	TRBJ1-5	CASSSGDQPQHF
NA	TRBV20-1	TRBJ1-1	CSAPGRWYEAFF
NA	TRBV27	TRBJ1-1	CASSRPGTGNTEAFF
NA	TRBV9	TRBJ1-1	CASSPGTTEAFF
NA	TRBV19	TRBJ2-2	CASAIGSTGELFF
NA	TRBV15	TRBJ2-7	CATSRADEQYF
NA	TRBV20-1	TRBJ1-6	CSVGDDSPLHF
NA	TRBV7-7	TRBJ2-1	CASSRLDSEYNEQFF
NA	TRBV29-1	TRBJ2-1	CSAGTRGNEQFF
NA	TRBV6-1	TRBJ1-1	CASRDLMNTEAFF
NA	TRBV20-1	TRBJ2-7	CSALRLLFSYEQYF
NA	TRBV28	TRBJ2-7	CASSLAGVPYEQYF
NA	TRBV27	TRBJ2-5	CASSSRDRQETQYF
medium-sized	TRBV29-1	TRBJ1-2	CSVETTKNYGYTF
NA	TRBV2	TRBJ2-7	CAMRDSNYEQYF
NA	TRBV28	TRBJ2-7	CASSPLAGESYEQYF
NA	TRBV7-9	TRBJ2-2	CASSLVDANTGELFF
NA	TRBV28	TRBJ2-7	CASMDGDRYYEQYF
NA	TRBV7-9	TRBJ2-4	CASSADGGSSKNIQYF
NA	TRBV5-1	TRBJ2-3	CASAPQTSDSAEDTQYF
NA	TRBV5-6	TRBJ2-2	CASRPFSRSGELFF
NA	TRBV28	TRBJ2-7	CASSSIAGTSDSYEQYF
NA	TRBV4-1	TRBJ2-1	CASSQGVADYNEQFF
NA	TRBV7-2	TRBJ1-1	CASSLGFTEAFF
NA	TRBV7-9	TRBJ2-7	CASSPRGQGYEQYF
NA	TRBV14	TRBJ2-1	CASSQPPDEQFF
NA	TRBV28	TRBJ2-1	CASTTGDEQFF
medium-sized	TRBV29-1	TRBJ2-4	CSVVGGQGANIQYF
NA	TRBV2	TRBJ1-1	CASSTGPEAFF
NA	TRBV27	TRBJ2-7	CASSYGPSYEQYF
NA	TRBV20-1	TRBJ2-7	CSARIRDRGHEQYF
NA	TRBV7-6	TRBJ2-1	CASSPSSGREINDEQFF
NA	TRBV4-1	TRBJ2-4	CASSHTSGIQYF
NA	TRBV9	TRBJ1-1	CASSVDLMNTEAFF
NA	TRBV13	TRBJ2-3	CASSNRQVPDTQYF
NA	TRBV24-1	TRBJ2-2	CATSDKGTGELFF
NA	TRBV27	TRBJ1-2	CASRGANYGYTF
NA	TRBV7-6	TRBJ2-7	CASSPLATYEQYF
NA	TRBV6-2/TRBV6-3	TRBJ2-1	CATGLNGVNEQFF
NA	TRBV7-9	TRBJ1-1	CASSLAFAIGQYGSRLAGTEAFF
NA	TRBV12-3/TRBV12-4	TRBJ2-3	CASSIRDFVTDTQYF
NA	TRBV5-1	TRBJ1-1	CASSFTRPTKTNTEAFF
NA	TRBV6-2/TRBV6-3	TRBJ2-5	CASSDTGSETQYF